The rows below give T cell receptor beta chains drawn from one sample of a study of blood T cell repertoires in COVID-19. Method: immunoSEQ multiplex PCR; TCRdb's copy keeps in-frame clones and lacks some. The repertoire holds some 390,000 clones, with around 92% as singletons. Specimen: PBMCs or T cells enriched from blood (not recorded which). These receptors came from a woman aged 25 to 39 who had recovered from COVID-19. Both conserved end residues are part of each CDR3. Fields, in order: clone size, D gene, J gene, V gene, CDR3 DNA, CDR3 protein. The D gene is left open where the match is weak. Size tells how often a clone was seen (once, few, many) or the class of an expanded clone, and some rows leave it out.

abundance: .
d_gene: .
j_gene: TRBJ1-2
v_gene: TRBV5-1
CDR3nt: TGCGCCAGCAGCTCGTCCGTCGAGGGTAGCGGTGGCTACACCTTC
CDR3aa: CASSSSVEGSGGYTF

abundance: few
d_gene: .
j_gene: TRBJ1-2
v_gene: TRBV12-3/TRBV12-4
CDR3nt: TGTGCCAGCAGTTTCGGGTCAGTGGGCTACACCTTC
CDR3aa: CASSFGSVGYTF

abundance: .
d_gene: TRBD2
j_gene: TRBJ2-7
v_gene: TRBV6-1
CDR3nt: TGTGCCAGCAGTGAAGCGGGACTAGCGGGAGCATACGAGCAGTACTTC
CDR3aa: CASSEAGLAGAYEQYF

abundance: .
d_gene: .
j_gene: TRBJ1-1
v_gene: TRBV3-1/TRBV3-2
CDR3nt: TGTGCCAGCAGAGGGGGAACCCGCGCTGAAGCTTTCTTT
CDR3aa: CASRGGTRAEAFF

abundance: .
d_gene: .
j_gene: TRBJ1-1
v_gene: TRBV29-1
CDR3nt: TGCAGCGTTGATACTGTAGTTCCGGCTTTCTTT
CDR3aa: CSVDTVVPAFF

abundance: .
d_gene: .
j_gene: TRBJ1-2
v_gene: TRBV5-4
CDR3nt: TGTGCCAGCAGCGAGGGGGGGGCAGGGTATGGCTACACCTTC
CDR3aa: CASSEGGAGYGYTF

abundance: .
d_gene: .
j_gene: TRBJ1-6
v_gene: TRBV28
CDR3nt: TGTGCCAGCAGTGGTAACAAACCCCATAATTCACCCCTCCACTTT
CDR3aa: CASSGNKPHNSPLHF

abundance: .
d_gene: .
j_gene: TRBJ1-1
v_gene: TRBV7-8
CDR3nt: TGTGCCAGCAGCTCCCGAAGTCAGTACACTGAAGCTTTCTTT
CDR3aa: CASSSRSQYTEAFF

abundance: .
d_gene: TRBD2
j_gene: TRBJ2-1
v_gene: TRBV30
CDR3nt: TGTGCCTGGAGTGTACAACTAGCGGGAGACAATGAGCAGTTCTTC
CDR3aa: CAWSVQLAGDNEQFF

abundance: .
d_gene: TRBD1
j_gene: TRBJ1-4
v_gene: TRBV4-1
CDR3nt: TGCGCCAGCAGCCAAGATTTAAGGTATCTAGGACAGGGCCGTAATGAAAAACTGTTTTTT
CDR3aa: CASSQDLRYLGQGRNEKLFF

abundance: once
d_gene: .
j_gene: TRBJ2-2
v_gene: TRBV29-1
CDR3nt: TGCAGCGTTGGCAGGAACACCGGGGAGCTGTTTTTT
CDR3aa: CSVGRNTGELFF

abundance: .
d_gene: .
j_gene: TRBJ1-6
v_gene: TRBV6-6
CDR3nt: TGTGCCAGCAGTCCCCGGCAGGGCGCCTATAATTCACCCCTCCACTTT
CDR3aa: CASSPRQGAYNSPLHF

abundance: .
d_gene: .
j_gene: TRBJ2-5
v_gene: TRBV9
CDR3nt: TGTGCCAGCAGCGCCGACATCATTGGCGAGACCCAGTACTTC
CDR3aa: CASSADIIGETQYF

abundance: .
d_gene: TRBD1
j_gene: TRBJ2-7
v_gene: TRBV3-1/TRBV3-2
CDR3nt: TGTGCCAGCAGCCACAGGGGGATCTACGAGCAGTACTTC
CDR3aa: CASSHRGIYEQYF

abundance: .
d_gene: TRBD1
j_gene: TRBJ2-3
v_gene: TRBV7-3
CDR3nt: TGTGCCAGCAGCTTAGAGGGGGCCACAGATACGCAGTATTTT
CDR3aa: CASSLEGATDTQYF

abundance: .
d_gene: TRBD1
j_gene: TRBJ1-3
v_gene: TRBV28
CDR3nt: TGTGCCAGCAGTTATCCCCGGGACAGGGGTGGAAACACCATATATTTT
CDR3aa: CASSYPRDRGGNTIYF

abundance: .
d_gene: TRBD1
j_gene: TRBJ2-7
v_gene: TRBV5-1
CDR3nt: TGCGCCAGCTCCATGCCGGGACAGGGGTCCTACGAGCAGTACTTC
CDR3aa: CASSMPGQGSYEQYF

abundance: .
d_gene: TRBD1
j_gene: TRBJ2-1
v_gene: TRBV6-1
CDR3nt: TGTGCCAGCAGTGAACGGGACAGGTCCGACTACAATGAGCAGTTCTTC
CDR3aa: CASSERDRSDYNEQFF

abundance: once
d_gene: TRBD2
j_gene: TRBJ2-2
v_gene: TRBV6-5
CDR3nt: TGTGCCAGCAGTCTAGCGGGAGTGGGCGGGGAGCTGTTTTTT
CDR3aa: CASSLAGVGGELFF

abundance: many
d_gene: TRBD1
j_gene: TRBJ2-7
v_gene: TRBV20-1
CDR3nt: TGCAGTGCTTGGGACAGCTACGAGCAGTACTTC
CDR3aa: CSAWDSYEQYF

abundance: .
d_gene: TRBD2
j_gene: TRBJ2-4
v_gene: TRBV11-2
CDR3nt: TGTGCCAGCAGCCAGGATGGGCTAGCGGAAAACATTCAGTACTTC
CDR3aa: CASSQDGLAENIQYF

abundance: .
d_gene: TRBD1
j_gene: TRBJ1-5
v_gene: TRBV20-1
CDR3nt: TGCAGTGCTAGTAACAGGGGCCTCGGGCAGCCCCAGCATTTT
CDR3aa: CSASNRGLGQPQHF

abundance: .
d_gene: .
j_gene: TRBJ2-7
v_gene: TRBV19
CDR3nt: TGTGCCAGTAGTATAGTTGGCAGGGGATCTTACGAGCAGTACTTC
CDR3aa: CASSIVGRGSYEQYF

abundance: once
d_gene: TRBD2
j_gene: TRBJ2-1
v_gene: TRBV7-2
CDR3nt: TGTGCCAGCAGCTTAGAAGGGACTAGCGGGCAGTTCTTC
CDR3aa: CASSLEGTSGQFF

abundance: .
d_gene: TRBD2
j_gene: TRBJ2-7
v_gene: TRBV4-1
CDR3nt: TGCGCCAGCAGCCTCGGGACCCTAGCGGGAGTCGAGCAGTACTTC
CDR3aa: CASSLGTLAGVEQYF

abundance: .
d_gene: .
j_gene: TRBJ1-5
v_gene: TRBV30
CDR3nt: TGTGCCTGGAGTCGAGGGACATATAGCAATCAGCCCCAGCATTTT
CDR3aa: CAWSRGTYSNQPQHF

abundance: .
d_gene: .
j_gene: TRBJ1-1
v_gene: TRBV7-3
CDR3nt: TGTGCCAGCAGCCCCGACAGCTACATGAACACTGAAGCTTTCTTT
CDR3aa: CASSPDSYMNTEAFF

abundance: .
d_gene: .
j_gene: TRBJ1-1
v_gene: TRBV30
CDR3nt: TGTGCCTGGAGTGCCCAGTTTAAGGGGATGAACACTGAAGCTTTCTTT
CDR3aa: CAWSAQFKGMNTEAFF

abundance: .
d_gene: TRBD1
j_gene: TRBJ1-1
v_gene: TRBV6-2/TRBV6-3
CDR3nt: TGTGCCAGCAGTGACAGGGTTTTGGGTGGTGAAGCTTTCTTT
CDR3aa: CASSDRVLGGEAFF

abundance: .
d_gene: TRBD2
j_gene: TRBJ2-7
v_gene: TRBV6-2/TRBV6-3
CDR3nt: TGTGCCAGCAGTTCCGCGGGACTAGCGGAGTACGAGCAGTACTTC
CDR3aa: CASSSAGLAEYEQYF

abundance: .
d_gene: .
j_gene: TRBJ1-2
v_gene: TRBV5-4
CDR3nt: TGTGCCAGCAGGACTATCGGGCAGAACTATGGCTACACCTTC
CDR3aa: CASRTIGQNYGYTF

abundance: .
d_gene: TRBD1
j_gene: TRBJ2-7
v_gene: TRBV20-1
CDR3nt: TGCAGTGCTAGTAAGGGACAGCTACTTTACGAGCAGTACTTC
CDR3aa: CSASKGQLLYEQYF

abundance: .
d_gene: .
j_gene: TRBJ1-1
v_gene: TRBV7-6
CDR3nt: TGTGCCAGCAGCGACACGCCGAACACTGAAGCTTTCTTT
CDR3aa: CASSDTPNTEAFF

abundance: .
d_gene: .
j_gene: TRBJ2-5
v_gene: TRBV3-1/TRBV3-2
CDR3nt: TGTGCCAGCAGCCAAGCCCCCGGATGGACAGACCAAGAGACCCAGTACTTC
CDR3aa: CASSQAPGWTDQETQYF

abundance: .
d_gene: .
j_gene: TRBJ1-1
v_gene: TRBV4-2
CDR3nt: TGTGCCAGCAGCCGCGTGAACACTGAAGCTTTCTTT
CDR3aa: CASSRVNTEAFF

abundance: .
d_gene: TRBD2
j_gene: TRBJ2-1
v_gene: TRBV5-4
CDR3nt: TGTGCCAGCAGCTCTCCTAGCGGGGGGGCCTACAATGAGCAGTTCTTC
CDR3aa: CASSSPSGGAYNEQFF

abundance: .
d_gene: .
j_gene: TRBJ1-4
v_gene: TRBV12-3/TRBV12-4
CDR3nt: TGTGCCAGCAGGTTTGGAGGGACCGAAAAACTGTTTTTT
CDR3aa: CASRFGGTEKLFF

abundance: .
d_gene: .
j_gene: TRBJ1-5
v_gene: TRBV27
CDR3nt: TGTGCCAGCAGTTTAAGCCTATATAGCAATCAGCCCCAGCATTTT
CDR3aa: CASSLSLYSNQPQHF

abundance: .
d_gene: .
j_gene: TRBJ2-5
v_gene: TRBV24-1
CDR3nt: TGTGCCACCAGTTCAGGGGTTGGACCCCAAGAGACCCAGTACTTC
CDR3aa: CATSSGVGPQETQYF

abundance: .
d_gene: .
j_gene: TRBJ2-1
v_gene: TRBV7-2
CDR3nt: TGTGCCAGCAGCGGCCCCGCAAAGGGGATTTACAATGAGCAGTTCTTC
CDR3aa: CASSGPAKGIYNEQFF

abundance: .
d_gene: TRBD2
j_gene: TRBJ2-3
v_gene: TRBV7-9
CDR3nt: TGTGCCAGCAGCTCAGCCCCAGCGGGAGCAAGAGATACGCAGTATTTT
CDR3aa: CASSSAPAGARDTQYF

abundance: .
d_gene: .
j_gene: TRBJ1-4
v_gene: TRBV4-1
CDR3nt: TGCGCCAGCAGCCAAGCCGCAGCGGGGAGTGATGAAAAACTGTTTTTT
CDR3aa: CASSQAAAGSDEKLFF

abundance: .
d_gene: .
j_gene: TRBJ1-1
v_gene: TRBV11-3
CDR3nt: TGTGCCAGCAGCTTAAGGGGGACTGAAGCTTTCTTT
CDR3aa: CASSLRGTEAFF

abundance: .
d_gene: TRBD1
j_gene: TRBJ1-6
v_gene: TRBV5-1
CDR3nt: TGCGCCAGCCAACAGGGGGGCTCCTATAATTCACCCCTCCACTTT
CDR3aa: CASQQGGSYNSPLHF

abundance: few
d_gene: .
j_gene: TRBJ1-3
v_gene: TRBV6-5
CDR3nt: TGTGCCAGCAGACGAGAGTTCTCTGGAAACACCATATATTTT
CDR3aa: CASRREFSGNTIYF

abundance: .
d_gene: TRBD1
j_gene: TRBJ2-7
v_gene: TRBV7-6
CDR3nt: TGTGCCAGCAGCTTAGAACCGGGACAGTCCTACGAGCAGTACTTC
CDR3aa: CASSLEPGQSYEQYF

abundance: .
d_gene: TRBD1
j_gene: TRBJ1-5
v_gene: TRBV19
CDR3nt: TGTGCCACCTCGGACAGGACGCAGCCCCAGCATTTT
CDR3aa: CATSDRTQPQHF

abundance: .
d_gene: TRBD1
j_gene: TRBJ1-1
v_gene: TRBV7-8
CDR3nt: TGTGCCAGCAGCCCGACAGGGGGCTGGTATAACACTGAAGCTTTCTTT
CDR3aa: CASSPTGGWYNTEAFF

abundance: .
d_gene: TRBD2
j_gene: TRBJ2-1
v_gene: TRBV5-1
CDR3nt: TGCGCCAGCAGCTTCGGGGGGTCTTCCTACAATGAGCAGTTCTTC
CDR3aa: CASSFGGSSYNEQFF

abundance: .
d_gene: .
j_gene: TRBJ1-2
v_gene: TRBV30
CDR3nt: TGTGCCTGGGTCGGGGGGACACCGGATTTTTTAAACTATGGCTACACCTTC
CDR3aa: CAWVGGTPDFLNYGYTF

abundance: few
d_gene: .
j_gene: TRBJ2-7
v_gene: TRBV7-3
CDR3nt: TGTGCCAGCAGCTTACTGGGCGGGACCTACGAGCAGTACTTC
CDR3aa: CASSLLGGTYEQYF

abundance: .
d_gene: TRBD1
j_gene: TRBJ1-2
v_gene: TRBV11-2
CDR3nt: TGTGCCAGCAGCCTGGGACAGGGGTATGGCTACACCTTC
CDR3aa: CASSLGQGYGYTF

abundance: .
d_gene: TRBD2
j_gene: TRBJ2-1
v_gene: TRBV3-1/TRBV3-2
CDR3nt: TGTGCCAGCAGCCAAAGTCCACTGGCTAGCGGGAGAGCTAGCAATGAGCAGTTCTTC
CDR3aa: CASSQSPLASGRASNEQFF

abundance: .
d_gene: .
j_gene: TRBJ1-6
v_gene: TRBV30
CDR3nt: TGTGCCTGGAGGGAGGGCCATAATTCACCCCTCCACTTT
CDR3aa: CAWREGHNSPLHF